What follows are 2 T cell receptor beta chains derived from one specimen sequenced in a study of cytomegalovirus exposure and HLA in healthy donors. Amplification used 60 Vbeta primers and 13 Jbeta primers. Some clones are missing from TCRdb's copy, which holds only in-frame ones; the method was immunoSEQ multiplex PCR. The data show some 170,000 clones, nearly 80% seen once. Sequenced: PBMCs. These receptors all come from a female donor in good health and CMV-seronegative.

V and J are TRBV5-6 and TRBJ1-4, with D tentatively TRBD1 (5 bases). Trimming took 9 bases from V and 7 from J, leaving 22 bases between them. This CDR3 spans 15 amino acids. CDR1 and CDR2 from the germline V gene are SGHDT and YYEEEE. CDR3: CAMSNRGRGGEKLFF. CDR3 DNA: TGTGCCATGTCAAACCGGGGACGCGGGGGTGAAAAACTGTTTTTT.

This chain uses TRBV5-1 with TRBJ2-7; D may be TRBD2 (7 bases). V lost 4 bases to trimming and J lost 0 bases, with 14 bases between them. The CDR3 has 15 residues. Germline CDR1 is SGHRS and CDR2 is YFSETQ. The CDR3 bases are TGCGCCAGCAGCCCGAGGGGGGGCCTCTCCTACGAGCAGTACTTC. It encodes CASSPRGGLSYEQYF.